This TCR beta chain was recorded in a study of identifying expanded T cells in peripheral blood. Whole-study findings and limits: Approximately 1.1 clones differed between technical replicates, versus roughly 16 and 20 over time. Variance in clone template counts between roughly 2-week samples significantly increased with total template count across all healthy donors.

V lost 5 bases and J lost 4; bases outside the gene matches: 22. The CDR3 loop spans 20 amino acids. Germline V CDR1 and CDR2: SGHVS, FQNEAQ. During the collection period, no donor immune events like infections were recorded. Using immunoSEQ multiplex PCR, the repertoire was profiled, and TCRdb retains in-frame clones only, with some absent. The data show about 100,000 clones, 88% seen once. On this clone: Antigen specificity is unknown.

This sequence joins TRBV7-8 and TRBJ1-5; 8 bases map to TRBD1. Sequenced sample: blood. The receptor's source is a person between 18 and 75 years old in good health. The CDR3: CASSRQGTESGTWGNQPQHF. Written as DNA, the CDR3 is TGTGCCAGCAGCCGACAGGGGACGGAATCAGGGACTTGGGGTAATCAGCCCCAGCATTTT.